This T cell receptor beta chain is drawn from a study of T-cell memory formation after mild COVID-19. Germline assignment: CDR1 DFQATT and CDR2 SNEGSKA (reference sequence). V lost 0 bases to trimming and J lost 4 bases, with 12 bases between them. The CDR3 totals 14 residues. Researchers used 5'RACE with constant-segment primers to make TCR alpha and TCR beta cDNA libraries that carry sample barcodes and UMIs. TCRdb analysed the 5' RACE reads with MiXCR anew, one entry per CDR3 protein. The table records 400,000 or so distinct CDR3 sequences, 20% of them present only once. This clonotype came up a few times.

Sample: PBMCs or a T cell subset sorted from them (not recorded which). This sequence joins TRBV20-1 and TRBJ1-2, with D uncertain. The receptor's source is an adult woman who had mild COVID-19 (a few samples of this study predate the infection). Cell type and time point are not known. The CDR3 protein is CSARDSWVSYGYTF. The CDR3 DNA is TGCAGTGCTAGAGATTCGTGGGTTAGCTATGGCTACACCTTC.